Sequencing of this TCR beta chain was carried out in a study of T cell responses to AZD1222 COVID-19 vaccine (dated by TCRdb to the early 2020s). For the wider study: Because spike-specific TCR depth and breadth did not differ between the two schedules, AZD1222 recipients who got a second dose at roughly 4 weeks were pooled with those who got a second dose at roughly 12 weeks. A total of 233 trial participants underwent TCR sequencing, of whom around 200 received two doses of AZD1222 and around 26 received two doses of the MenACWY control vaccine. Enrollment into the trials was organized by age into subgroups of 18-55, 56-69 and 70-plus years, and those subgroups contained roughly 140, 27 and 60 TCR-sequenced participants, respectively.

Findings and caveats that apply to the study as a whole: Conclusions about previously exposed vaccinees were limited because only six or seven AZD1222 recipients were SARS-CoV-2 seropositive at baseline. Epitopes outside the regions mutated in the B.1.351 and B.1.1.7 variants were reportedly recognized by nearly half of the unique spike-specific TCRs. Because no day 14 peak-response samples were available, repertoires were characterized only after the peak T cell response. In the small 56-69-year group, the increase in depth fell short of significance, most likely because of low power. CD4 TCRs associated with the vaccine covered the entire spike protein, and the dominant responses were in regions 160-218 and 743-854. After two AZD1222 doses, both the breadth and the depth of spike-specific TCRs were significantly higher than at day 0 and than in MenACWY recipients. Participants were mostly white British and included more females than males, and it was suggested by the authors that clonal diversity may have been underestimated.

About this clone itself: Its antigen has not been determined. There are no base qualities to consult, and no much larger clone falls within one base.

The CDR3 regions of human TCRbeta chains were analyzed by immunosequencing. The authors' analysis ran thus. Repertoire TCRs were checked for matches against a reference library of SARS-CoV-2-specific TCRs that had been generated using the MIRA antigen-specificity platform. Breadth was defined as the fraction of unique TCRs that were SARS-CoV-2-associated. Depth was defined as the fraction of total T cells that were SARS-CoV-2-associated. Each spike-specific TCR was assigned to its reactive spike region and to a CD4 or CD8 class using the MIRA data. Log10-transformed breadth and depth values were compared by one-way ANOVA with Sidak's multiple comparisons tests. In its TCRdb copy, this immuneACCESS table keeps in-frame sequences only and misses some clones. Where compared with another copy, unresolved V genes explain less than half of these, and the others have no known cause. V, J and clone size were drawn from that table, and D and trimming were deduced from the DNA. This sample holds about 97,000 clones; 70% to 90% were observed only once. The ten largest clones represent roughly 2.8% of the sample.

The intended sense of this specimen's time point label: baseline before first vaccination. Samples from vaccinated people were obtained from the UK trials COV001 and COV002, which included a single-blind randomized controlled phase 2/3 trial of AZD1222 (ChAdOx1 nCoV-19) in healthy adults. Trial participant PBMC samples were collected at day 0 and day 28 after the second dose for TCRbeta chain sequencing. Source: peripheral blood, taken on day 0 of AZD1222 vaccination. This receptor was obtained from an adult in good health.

The nucleotide sequence reads TGTGCCAGCAGTGACTCCCCCGGTGGCAATGAGCAGTTCTTC. It translates as CASSDSPGGNEQFF. The chain joins TRBV6-4 to TRBJ2-1, with the identity of the D gene unclear. From cysteine to phenylalanine, the CDR3 is 14 amino acids long. Only CDR3 DNA remains: 42 bases, in frame from the first base. Trimming costs V 0 bases and J 6 bases, and their ends lie 9 bases apart. The CDR1 and CDR2 encoded by the germline V gene are MRHNA and SNTAGT.